This T cell receptor beta chain was sequenced during a study of beta chain features in type 1 diabetes. Study at large: Cell yields, gender and age were comparable in patients and healthy donors. Study findings and constraints: Moderate yet significant TCRB CDR3 shortening was seen in Type 1 diabetes patients in all four CD4+ subsets. When VDJ junctions were examined, type 1 diabetes patients showed fewer insertions and more deletions.

V shed 6 bases and J 4 bases; nucleotides not matched to a gene: 7. CDR1 is MNHEY and CDR2 is SVGAGI in the germline V gene. The CDR3 has 14 amino acids. This clone showed up just a few times. Its cognate antigen is unknown. cDNA synthesis used the whole RNA isolate, giving expressed TCRB sequences. TCRdb's copy holds only in-frame clones and misses some; the assay was immunoSEQ multiplex PCR. The sample lists hundreds of thousands of clones; over 13% were seen once. The chain couples TRBV6-5 to TRBJ2-7, with 9 bases fitting TRBD1. The sample was naive CD4+ T cells from blood. The sequence came from a man aged 18 to 35 with type 1 diabetes. In nucleotides, the CDR3 is TGTGCCAGCAGCCGTGGGACAGGGAATTACGAGCAGTACTTC. Translating it yields CASSRGTGNYEQYF.